This T cell receptor beta chain originates from a study of T cells in women clearing cervical HPV infection. About the research overall: Donors had HPV16-related CIN3 or worse; 2 had invasive cancer.

Details on this clone: The sequence runs out 3 residues before the end of the CDR3; the remainder is reconstructed from the germline J gene.

Trimming at V came to 7 bases and at J to 2 bases, leaving 4 bases not matched to a gene. The germline V gene has CDR1 MNHEY and CDR2 SVGEGT. The CDR3 extends over 14 amino acids. Here immunoSEQ multiplex PCR was the method, and the copy in TCRdb shows in-frame clones only, minus some. In all, the sample yields over 10,000 clones. V and J are TRBV6-2 or TRBV6-3 and TRBJ1-2; 10 positions match TRBD1. The specimen was blood buffy coat. The clonotype originates from a woman aged 18 to 75 with a cervical HPV16 infection that either progressed to CIN3+ or cleared (not recorded which). The CDR3 DNA, read in part, is TGTGCCAGCAACCCGACAGGGGGCAACTATGGC. The encoded protein is CASNPTGGNYG. In full, the CDR3 reads CASNPTGGNYGYTF.